The source of this T cell receptor beta chain is a study of CD8 T cells in Susac syndrome. Study details: The sequenced Susac syndrome patients comprised 5 or 6 with active disease and about eight in remission. When their blood was taken, patients with Susac syndrome were therapy-naive, taking corticosteroids, or taking intravenous immunoglobulin alone.

This clonotype was picked up one time. RNA, at about 0.45 to 1 ug, was reverse transcribed with random hexamers. Across 54 Vbeta and 13 Jbeta, TCR beta CDR3 was amplified with immunoSEQ multiplex PCR. TCRdb analysed the immunoSEQ multiplex PCR reads with MiXCR anew, one entry per CDR3 protein. Seen here are around 200,000 distinct CDR3 sequences, about 95% observed once, and the top ten hold around 0.16%. Negative isolation was used for CD8+ and CD4+ T cells and FACS enrichment for TEMRA cells. Germline loops: CDR1 SGHVS, CDR2 FQNEAQ. The CDR3 contains 14 residues. Losses at the gene ends were 5 bases for V and 3 bases for J; bases not matched to a gene: 3.

This chain uses TRBV7-8 with TRBJ2-1; 8 bases align to TRBD2. Sequences were obtained from CD8+ T cells from PBMCs. This TCR derives from a human donor with Susac syndrome. Here the CDR3 reads CASSHGTSYNEQFF. CDR3 DNA sequence: TGTGCCAGCAGCCACGGGACTAGCTACAATGAGCAGTTCTTC. The whole variable domain, remainder taken from reference TRBV7-8 and TRBJ2-1, is GAGVSQSPRYKVAKRGQDVALRCDPISGHVSLFWYQQALGQGPEFLTYFQNEAQLDKSGLPSDRFFAERPEGSVSTLKIQRTQQEDSAVYLCASSHGTSYNEQFFGPGTRLTVL.